This T cell receptor beta chain was retrieved from a study of OX40 agonist ivuxolimab in advanced cancers. Study-level findings and limits: CD4+ and CD8+ T cells in blood underwent clonal expansion by week 6 at 0.1 to 3.0 mg/kg.

Using immunoSEQ multiplex PCR, the repertoire was profiled, and TCRdb retains in-frame clones only, with some absent. Here the sample spans approximately 74,000 clones, approximately 92% being singletons. On this clone itself: Its antigen is still unknown.

This specimen was CD4+ or CD8+ T cells sorted from blood, taken in a trial of the OX40 agonist ivuxolimab. The receptor was derived from an adult with an advanced solid tumor such as melanoma, head and neck, liver or kidney cancer.

In DNA, the CDR3 is TGCAGTGCCATGCGGGGCAGTGAGCAGTTCTTC. Its translation is CSAMRGSEQFF. The chain combines TRBV20-1 with TRBJ2-1; D perhaps matches TRBD2 (6 bases). Trimming stripped 6 bases from V and 9 bases from J, with 12 bases between. Germline loops: CDR1 DFQATT, CDR2 SNEGSKA (reference sequence). CDR3 length: 11 residues.